The present T cell receptor beta chain was sequenced within a study of shared clonotypes between healthy human individuals. Whole-study findings and limits: The study sampled only blood, and tissue repertoires likely differ. Only a few donors were included, so the genetic and exposure-history diversity represented was limited.

On this clone: The antigen remains unidentified.

Assay execution proceeded at the deep level. Sorted-subset replicate PCRs used 200 ng of genomic DNA. This amount corresponded to tens of thousands of T cell genomes. Sequenced by immunoSEQ multiplex PCR; TCRdb stores in-frame clones only, minus some. The data hold about 1.1 million clones, with approximately 80% observed a single time. The CDR3 loop spans 15 amino acids. Per the germline V gene, CDR1 is SGHVS and CDR2 is FQNEAQ. With 1 base removed from V and 5 bases from J, the gap between germline ends came to 15 bases. This receptor was identified in a man aged 18 to 30 in good health. Some clones in this sample may be carry-over from other donors' samples. V gene TRBV7-8 combines with J gene TRBJ2-7; D possibly matches TRBD1 or TRBD2 (5 bases each). The specimen was memory CD4+ T cells from PBMCs. The subset here: CD45RA-negative fraction. CDR3 DNA: TGTGCCAGCAGCTTAGTTCAGGGACGGGGCGACGAGCAGTACTTC. It is translated as CASSLVQGRGDEQYF.